This T cell receptor beta chain is drawn from a study of cytomegalovirus exposure and HLA in healthy donors. PCR amplification relied on 60 Vbeta primers (plus 13 Jbeta primers). Repertoires were generated with immunoSEQ multiplex PCR, while TCRdb's copy carries only in-frame clones and drops some. The sample comprises approximately 170,000 clones, around 80% of which are singletons, and under 3% rests with the top ten. The sequence was collected from a male donor in good health and CMV-seronegative. The sample comprised PBMCs.

The CDR3 sequence is CASSDGRNQETQYF. The CDR3 nucleotides read TGTGCCAGCAGTGATGGCCGCAACCAAGAGACCCAGTACTTC. The chain uses TRBV2 and TRBJ2-5; the D is unclear. The germline V gene has CDR1 SNHLY and CDR2 FYNNEI. The CDR3 is 14 amino acids. The germline V and J ends were trimmed by 3 bases and 0 bases, with 8 bases remaining between them.